This T cell receptor (beta chain) was obtained from a study of blood T cell repertoires in COVID-19. Study-level information: The United States, Italy and Spain provided the acute and convalescent COVID-19 samples.

This table comes from immunoSEQ multiplex PCR, and its TCRdb copy is limited to in-frame clones, with some not included. The table shows approximately 300,000 clones, with around 87% occurring only once. Enrolled through a virtual design, the participants were between roughly 18 and 90 years of age and came from some 25 US areas. Participants had their cohort set by participant-reported clinical history. Concerning this clone: The germline gene is not matched at one end of the junction; a read error may be the cause.

Germline V gene data show CDR1 as SSHAT and CDR2 as FNYEAQ (reference sequence). CDR3 length: 18 amino acids. Sequencing was done on a sample of PBMCs or T cells enriched from blood (not recorded which). The clonotype was recovered from a woman aged 18 to 35 with acute COVID-19. The chain combines TRBV7-7 with TRBJ2-1; the D gene is possibly TRBD2 (5 bases). The CDR3 region has the DNA TGTGCTAGCAGCTTAAGCCCACAGTGGAGGAGCTCCTACAATGAGCAGTTCTTC. Translation gives CASSLSPQWRSSYNEQFF.